This T cell receptor beta chain was sequenced during a study of OX40 agonist ivuxolimab in advanced cancers. The assay was immunoSEQ multiplex PCR, and TCRdb's table has in-frame clones only and misses some. The table shows around 72,000 clones, with 85% to 90% occurring only once. Study-wide results and limits: Clonal expansion from baseline to week 6 occurred in both CD4+ and CD8+ T cells.

Enrollment shut out patients with autoimmune disease history or systemic immunosuppression. The timepoints at which blood was sampled were baseline, cycle 4 day 1, and cycle 7 day 1. Trimming took off 2 bases at V and 0 bases at J, with 9 bases between the two ends. Germline CDR1 MRHNA, CDR2 SNTAGT. The CDR3 runs 15 residues. Details on this clone: The antigen is unknown.

This clonotype originated in an adult with an advanced solid tumor such as melanoma, head and neck, liver or kidney cancer. This material consisted of CD4+ or CD8+ T cells sorted from blood, taken in a trial of the OX40 agonist ivuxolimab. This chain connects TRBV6-4 to TRBJ2-3; D assignment may be TRBD1 or TRBD2 (6 bases each). In nucleotides, the CDR3 is TGTGCCAGCAGTGACAGGGGGGCAAGCACAGATACGCAGTATTTT. Amino acids: CASSDRGASTDTQYF.